The rows below give T cell receptor beta chains drawn from one sample of a study of blood T cell repertoires in COVID-19. Assay used: immunoSEQ multiplex PCR; TCRdb lists only in-frame clones, some missing. The data show fewer than 200,000 clones, roughly 85% seen once. Sequencing used peripheral blood. The origin of the receptors is a man aged 50 to 60 with active or convalescent COVID-19. The CDR3 runs from the conserved cysteine through the conserved F or W. The D gene is left open where the match is weak. The size field is filled for only some rows; it gives once, few, many or a size class.

J gene,D gene,clone size,V gene,CDR3 protein,CDR3 DNA
TRBJ1-1,.,.,TRBV2,CASSRQGVEAFF,TGTGCCAGCAGCAGACAAGGGGTTGAAGCTTTCTTT
TRBJ1-4,.,.,TRBV5-5,CASSTDTGRGEKLFF,TGTGCCAGCAGCACAGATACAGGGAGGGGTGAAAAACTGTTTTTT
TRBJ2-3,.,.,TRBV28,CASSPVVGGSTDTQYF,TGTGCCAGCAGTCCAGTAGTGGGGGGAAGCACAGATACGCAGTATTTT
TRBJ1-2,.,once,TRBV6-5,CASSYRTEGTGYTF,TGTGCCAGCAGTTACAGGACAGAGGGTACTGGCTACACCTTC
TRBJ2-2,.,.,TRBV27,CASSVLSANTGELFF,TGTGCCAGCAGTGTACTTAGCGCGAACACCGGGGAGCTGTTTTTT
TRBJ2-7,.,.,TRBV4-3,CASSASDTSYEQYF,TGCGCCAGCAGCGCCAGCGATACCTCCTACGAGCAGTACTTC
TRBJ2-5,TRBD2,.,TRBV6-6,CASSYRGLAGKETQYF,TGTGCCAGCAGTTACCGGGGGCTAGCGGGAAAAGAGACCCAGTACTTC
TRBJ2-4,TRBD1,.,TRBV10-3,CAISEKQGLAKNIQYF,TGTGCCATCAGTGAGAAACAGGGGCTCGCCAAAAACATTCAGTACTTC
TRBJ1-2,.,.,TRBV11-2,CASSLDVRGYSGGIYGYTF,TGTGCCAGCAGCTTAGATGTCCGGGGGTACTCGGGAGGCATCTATGGCTACACCTTC
TRBJ2-5,.,.,TRBV23-1,CASRCRGPRGETQYF,TGCGCCAGCAGGTGTAGAGGGCCCAGAGGAGAGACCCAGTACTTC
TRBJ1-2,.,.,TRBV28,CASSSWAEQRPNYGYTF,TGTGCCAGCAGTTCCTGGGCCGAGCAGAGACCTAACTATGGCTACACCTTC
TRBJ2-5,.,once,TRBV4-1,CASSQLQGETQYF,TGCGCCAGCAGCCAACTCCAGGGAGAGACCCAGTACTTC
TRBJ2-3,.,.,TRBV12-5,CASGPPGPKGDTQYF,TGTGCTAGTGGTCCCCCGGGTCCTAAGGGGGATACGCAGTATTTT
TRBJ2-5,TRBD2,.,TRBV18,CASSPPNLRTSREETQYF,TGTGCCAGCTCACCACCAAATCTCCGGACTAGCCGTGAGGAGACCCAGTACTTC
TRBJ1-5,.,.,TRBV28,CASSLGLGRRNQPQHF,TGTGCCAGCAGTTTAGGATTGGGGAGAAGGAATCAGCCCCAGCATTTT
TRBJ2-1,TRBD2,few,TRBV7-6,CASSLEPAGVHNEQFF,TGTGCCAGCAGCTTAGAACCAGCGGGAGTCCACAATGAGCAGTTCTTC
TRBJ1-6,TRBD1,.,TRBV6-5,CASGTGESPLHF,TGTGCCAGCGGGACAGGGGAATCACCCCTCCACTTT
TRBJ1-3,.,once,TRBV6-5,CASSYGGADTIYF,TGTGCCAGCAGTTACGGGGGGGCAGACACCATATATTTT
TRBJ1-3,.,many,TRBV3-1/TRBV3-2,CASSPGNSGNTIYF,TGTGCCAGCAGCCCAGGCAACTCTGGAAACACCATATATTTT
TRBJ1-4,TRBD1,.,TRBV7-9,CASRPPPIWTEGGEKLFF,TGTGCCAGCAGACCACCACCTATCTGGACCGAAGGGGGCGAAAAACTGTTTTTT
TRBJ2-5,.,few,TRBV21-1,CASSKESPGTGLQETQYF,TGTGCCAGCAGCAAAGAATCTCCAGGTACAGGGCTACAAGAGACCCAGTACTTC
TRBJ2-2,.,.,TRBV2,CASSYDRRVGELFF,TGTGCCAGCAGTTACGATCGGAGGGTCGGGGAGCTGTTTTTT
TRBJ2-7,TRBD1,.,TRBV19,CASRSDNRGLTEQYF,TGTGCCAGTAGGAGTGATAACAGGGGGCTCACCGAGCAGTACTTC
TRBJ2-1,.,few,TRBV6-4,CASSDSAESYNEQFF,TGTGCCAGCAGTGACTCGGCGGAGTCCTACAATGAGCAGTTCTTC
TRBJ1-5,.,.,TRBV30,CAWSVQGYSNQPQHF,TGTGCCTGGAGTGTTCAGGGCTATAGCAATCAGCCCCAGCATTTT
TRBJ1-5,.,.,TRBV4-3,CASSQDRGIGNQPQHF,TGCGCCAGCAGCCAAGATAGGGGGATCGGCAATCAGCCCCAGCATTTT
TRBJ1-5,.,.,TRBV19,CASSGAGNQPQHF,TGTGCCAGTAGTGGAGCTGGCAATCAGCCCCAGCATTTT
TRBJ2-3,.,once,TRBV19,CASSIDLGGSTDTQYF,TGTGCCAGTAGTATAGATCTCGGCGGGAGCACAGATACGCAGTATTTT
TRBJ2-5,.,.,TRBV29-1,CSVDEQEGETQYF,TGCAGCGTTGACGAACAGGAGGGAGAGACCCAGTACTTC
TRBJ1-2,.,.,TRBV29-1,CSVEDTGKVYGYTF,TGCAGCGTTGAAGATACGGGAAAGGTCTATGGCTACACCTTC
TRBJ2-7,TRBD1,.,TRBV10-1,CASSDGQGYEQYF,TGCGCCAGCAGTGACGGACAGGGCTACGAGCAGTACTTC
TRBJ1-2,.,few,TRBV4-1,CASSPGNGGLGYTF,TGCGCCAGCAGCCCCGGGAACGGGGGGCTAGGCTACACCTTC
TRBJ1-2,TRBD1,.,TRBV6-5,CASRSGQDNYGYTF,TGTGCCAGCAGGTCGGGACAGGATAACTATGGCTACACCTTC
TRBJ2-7,.,few,TRBV23-1,CASSRTRGLNLYF,TGCGCCAGCAGTCGGACCAGGGGCCTAAATCTGTACTTC
TRBJ2-5,TRBD2,.,TRBV2,CASRAGTKEETQYF,TGTGCCAGCAGGGCTGGGACTAAGGAAGAGACCCAGTACTTC
TRBJ1-6,.,.,TRBV27,CASSLTGTNSPLHF,TGTGCCAGCAGTTTGACGGGGACAAATTCACCCCTCCACTTT
TRBJ2-6,TRBD1,.,TRBV6-2/TRBV6-3,CASSYSPREGGAGANVLTF,TGTGCCAGCAGTTACTCACCCAGGGAAGGGGGCGCTGGGGCCAACGTCCTGACTTTC
TRBJ2-3,TRBD2,.,TRBV7-9,CASKSAGEVTDTQYF,TGTGCCAGCAAGAGTGCGGGAGAGGTCACAGATACGCAGTATTTT
TRBJ2-1,.,.,TRBV4-2,CASSQDRSSRDNEQFF,TGTGCCAGCAGCCAAGATCGGAGTAGCCGCGACAATGAGCAGTTCTTC
TRBJ2-1,.,once,TRBV7-2,CASSLGRSYYNEQFF,TGTGCCAGCAGCCTGGGGCGGTCCTACTACAATGAGCAGTTCTTC
TRBJ2-3,.,.,TRBV3-1/TRBV3-2,CASSPGSTDTQYF,TGTGCCAGCAGCCCAGGAAGCACAGATACGCAGTATTTT
TRBJ1-1,.,few,TRBV10-3,CASSEDFNTEAFF,TGTGCCAGCAGTGAAGACTTTAACACTGAAGCTTTCTTT